These 25 T cell receptor delta chains were all obtained from the same sample, sequenced in a study of gamma-delta chains in newborns, infants, children (dated by TCRdb to between 2017 and 2020). The sample was run on an Illumina MiSeq. In TCRdb, clones were called once more from the public reads by CATT, and rows of identical DNA were later combined. This sample holds several thousand delta-chain clones; 3% to 4% were observed only once. The leading ten clones occupy 16% of the sample. Sample: blood. The source is a child who was a newborn, infant or young child, either healthy, febrile or measles-vaccinated (not recorded which).

In this sample, this clone turned up a few times. V is TRDV2 and J is TRDJ3; possible D gene TRDD3, 6 bases. Looked up from germline, CDR1 is GEAIGNYY and CDR2 is EKD. The germline V and J ends were trimmed by 0 bases and 0 bases, with 23 bases remaining between them. This CDR3 spans 22 amino acids. Here the CDR3 DNA reads TGTGCCTGTGACACCGCCGGGGTGGAGGATACTCTTAGCTCCTGGGACACCCGACAGATGTTTTTC. It yields the protein CACDTAGVEDTLSSWDTRQMFF.

CDR3 loop: CACDEITGGKALTAQLFF. The CDR3 DNA is TGTGCCTGTGACGAAATTACTGGGGGCAAAGCTTTGACAGCACAACTCTTCTTT. The chain has TRDV2 and TRDJ2; TRDD3 matches at 8 bases. The CDR3 has 18 residues. Germline assignment: CDR1 GEAIGNYY and CDR2 EKD. V shed 3 bases and J 0 bases; nucleotides not matched to a gene: 11.

To note about this clone: A much larger clone is a single base away; this may be a read error. Other nucleotide sequences in the sample specify the same CDR3. The V gene is TRDV2, the J gene TRDJ3, with TRDD3 identical over 12 bases. This CDR3 region has 18 residues. The germline V gene encodes CDR1 GEAIGNYY and CDR2 EKD. CDR3 sequence (DNA): TGTGCCTGCGACATACTGGGGGATACCTCCTGGGACACCCGACAGATGTTTTTC. As protein: CACDILGDTSWDTRQMFF.

This clone was picked up many times. The V call is TRDV2, the J call TRDJ1, with 12 bases lining up with TRDD3. The length of the CDR3 is 18 residues. With 0 bases clipped from V and 3 bases from J, the junction kept 10 bases outside the gene matches. Germline V gene data show CDR1 as GEAIGNYY and CDR2 as EKD. The CDR3 loop reads CACDTVGSGGYAADKLIF. CDR3 in DNA: TGTGCCTGTGACACCGTTGGGTCTGGGGGATACGCAGCCGATAAACTCATCTTT.

This clone has just a few counts. The chain is built from TRDV2 and TRDJ3; D is ambiguous. V was shortened by 3 bases and J by 0 bases, with 17 bases between the two germline ends. Germline CDR1 is GEAIGNYY and CDR2 is EKD. The CDR3 covers 19 residues. The CDR3 nucleotides read TGTGCCTGTGACGCCGTAGAGGGGTTGAGCTCCTGGGACACCCGACAGATGTTTTTC. This gives the protein CACDAVEGLSSWDTRQMFF.

With regard to this clone: Sequence at one end of the junction differs from germline and may be a read error. Other DNA sequences within the sample encode an identical CDR3. The chain joins TRDV2 to TRDJ3, with 8 bases that match TRDD3. The CDR3 covers 19 residues. In germline, CDR1 is GEAIGNYY, CDR2 EKD. The CDR3 loop reads CACDTVGDQFSWDTRQMFF. Written as DNA, the CDR3 is TGCGCCTGTGACACCGTGGGGGATCAATTCTCCTGGGACACCCGACAGATGTTTTTC.

This clone was recorded a few times. TCRdb records a much larger clone's protein for this DNA, with a difference at residue 13 that likely arises from a read error; the protein given is the translation of the DNA. The chain joins TRDV2 to TRDJ1; 9 bases line up with TRDD3. V shed 2 bases and J 3 bases; nucleotides not matched to a gene: 15. CDR3 length: 18 residues. CDR1 is GEAIGNYY and CDR2 is EKD in the germline V gene. DNA for the CDR3: TGTGCCTGTGACATAGTACTGGGGGACTACTCGTACGCCGATAAACTCATCTTT. Translating gives CACDIVLGDYSYADKLIF.

The CDR3 DNA is TGTGCAGCAAGCGCACTGGGGGATACTTTGACAGCACAACTCTTCTTT. It codes for CAASALGDTLTAQLFF. The V and J genes are TRAV29/DV5 and TRDJ2; 11 nucleotides line up with TRDD3. Germline-derived CDR1 and CDR2 are NSMFDY and ISSIKDK. The CDR3 is made up of 16 amino acids. V lost 0 bases and J lost 0; bases outside the gene matches: 1.

As for this clone: This may arise from a read error, as a much more abundant clone is one base away. Other DNA sequences in this specimen translate into the identical CDR3. This sequence joins TRDV2 and TRDJ1; tentatively, D is TRDD3 (5 bases). This CDR3 comprises 15 residues. V dropped 4 bases and J dropped 0 bases, with 14 bases sitting between them. CDR1 and CDR2 (germline): GEAIGNYY, EKD. The CDR3 coding sequence is TGTGCCTGTGATACCGTCGGGATCCACACCGATAAACTCATCTTT. Translating it yields CACDTVGIHTDKLIF.

This clone is categorized as medium-sized. This sample includes further DNA sequences coding for the same CDR3. This sequence joins TRDV2 and TRDJ2; D perhaps matches TRDD3 (5 bases). The germline CDR1 and CDR2 sequences are GEAIGNYY and EKD. Trimming stripped 2 bases from V and 0 bases from J, with 24 bases between. This CDR3 contains 20 residues. The CDR3: CACDIRPLGSPKALTAQLFF. Written as DNA, the CDR3 is TGTGCCTGTGACATCCGCCCGCTGGGTTCCCCTAAAGCTTTGACAGCACAACTCTTCTTT.

This clone rates as medium-sized (0.01 to 0.1%). The sample carries other DNA sequences with the same CDR3. The chain is built from TRDV2 and TRDJ3; D is possibly TRDD3 (6 bases). CDR3 length: 18 amino acids. CDR1 and CDR2 (germline): GEAIGNYY, EKD. V lost 0 bases to trimming and J lost 0 bases, with 11 bases between them. This CDR3 reads CACDTGWGSSWDTRQMFF. CDR3 bases: TGTGCCTGTGACACCGGCTGGGGAAGCTCCTGGGACACCCGACAGATGTTTTTC.

This clone has a handful of counts. The protein in TCRdb stems from a much larger clone and differs at residue 3 from this DNA's translation, likely a read error; here the protein is translated from the DNA. V is TRDV2 and J is TRDJ3, with TRDD3 as a possible D gene (6 bases). The CDR3 is made up of 17 amino acids. Germline V lookup: CDR1 GEAIGNYY, CDR2 EKD. Here the CDR3 reads CARDTVLGSWDTRQMFF. The CDR3 nucleotides read TGTGCCCGTGACACCGTACTGGGCTCCTGGGACACCCGACAGATGTTTTTC.

In its sample, this clone ranks as medium-sized. The sample carries other DNA sequences with the same CDR3. This sequence joins TRDV1 and TRDJ2, with 13 bases lining up with TRDD3. The V segment lost 2 bases and the J segment 2 bases; nucleotides outside the gene matches: 23. The CDR3 is 24 amino acids. The germline V gene encodes CDR1 TSWWSYY and CDR2 QGS. CDR3 sequence: CALGEGRPSYGVNWGIRLTAQLFF. The CDR3 nucleotides are TGTGCTCTTGGGGAAGGACGGCCTTCCTACGGAGTAAACTGGGGGATACGCTTGACAGCACAACTCTTCTTT.

Judged by abundance, this clone is medium-sized. This specimen includes other DNA sequences encoding the same CDR3. This chain links TRDV2 with TRDJ3; 11 positions match TRDD3. Germline CDR1 is GEAIGNYY and CDR2 is EKD. Trimming cost V 1 base and J 2 bases; bases outside gene matches: 3. The CDR3 sequence is 18 residues long. The CDR3 here is CACDTGGYAAWDTRQMFF. In DNA form, the CDR3 reads TGTGCCTGTGACACTGGGGGATACGCCGCCTGGGACACCCGACAGATGTTTTTC.

This clone is labeled medium-sized. This CDR3 is also generated by other DNA sequences in the sample. This rearrangement joins TRDV2 to TRDJ3; 10 bases are shared with TRDD3. The CDR3 contains 20 residues. The germline gives CDR1 GEAIGNYY, CDR2 EKD. Trimming at V came to 2 bases and at J to 0 bases, leaving 9 bases not matched to a gene. The CDR3, as DNA: TGTGCCTGTGACAAAGTACTGGGGGATTCAAGCTCCTGGGACACCCGACAGATGTTTTTC. Its translation: CACDKVLGDSSSWDTRQMFF.

This clone is medium-sized in the sample. This chain uses TRDV2 with TRDJ2; TRDD3 aligns across 10 bases. CDR3 length: 17 residues. Trimming cost V 1 base and J 6 bases; bases outside gene matches: 10. CDR1 is GEAIGNYY and CDR2 is EKD in the germline V gene. The CDR3 DNA follows: TGTGCCTGTGACACACTGGGGGATCCAGGAATAGCAGCACAACTCTTCTTT. Its translation is CACDTLGDPGIAAQLFF.

The CDR3 loop reads CACGGGTRLWSLTAQLFF. CDR3 nucleotide sequence: TGTGCCTGTGGAGGGGGGACGCGGTTATGGTCTTTGACAGCACAACTCTTCTTT. The chain uses TRDV2 and TRDJ2, with TRDD3 as a possible D gene (6 bases). This CDR3 is built from 18 residues. The V end was cut by 5 bases, the J end by 0 bases, with 21 bases between. Germline values: CDR1 GEAIGNYY, CDR2 EKD.

The rearrangement uses TRDV2 and TRDJ3; TRDD3 matches 13 bases. This CDR3 has 20 residues. Germline V gene data show CDR1 as GEAIGNYY and CDR2 as EKD. V was clipped by 3 bases and J by 2 bases; unmatched bases: 9. The CDR3 spells CACDYVLGDTHPWDTRQMFF. As DNA, the CDR3 is TGTGCCTGTGACTACGTACTGGGGGATACGCATCCCTGGGACACCCGACAGATGTTTTTC.

This clone came up a few times. This chain uses TRDV2 with TRDJ3; 8 bases match TRDD3. Germline V gives CDR1 GEAIGNYY, CDR2 EKD. With 1 base clipped from V and 0 bases from J, the junction kept 13 bases outside the gene matches. This CDR3 comprises 21 residues. The chain's CDR3 is CACDTLSYWGPSSWDTRQMFF. DNA for the CDR3: TGTGCCTGTGACACTCTTTCGTACTGGGGGCCAAGCTCCTGGGACACCCGACAGATGTTTTTC.

This clone occurred a few times. V gene TRDV3 combines with J gene TRDJ3; 8 bases agree with TRDD3. Germline CDR1 is TVYSNPD and CDR2 is GDNSRS (reference sequence). V lost 2 bases, J lost 3 bases, and 0 bases stayed unmatched. The CDR3 covers 14 residues. The CDR3 DNA is TGTGCCTTTGGGGGATACTGGGACACCCGACAGATGTTTTTC. It encodes CAFGGYWDTRQMFF.

Comment on this clone: The sample contains more than one DNA sequence encoding this CDR3. This chain uses TRDV2 with TRDJ3; 11 bases agree with TRDD3. Germline V gene sequence: CDR1 GEAIGNYY, CDR2 EKD. CDR3 length: 18 residues. The V segment lost 2 bases and the J segment 3 bases; nucleotides outside the gene matches: 5. The CDR3 protein is CACDIGGYGGWDTRQMFF. Here the CDR3 DNA reads TGTGCCTGTGACATTGGGGGATACGGGGGCTGGGACACCCGACAGATGTTTTTC.

This clone was seen a handful of times. Its ends do not fully match the called genes, so a read error is possible. The chain is built from TRDV2 and TRDJ1; 9 bases line up with TRDD3. The CDR3 is 14 residues long. The germline V gene encodes CDR1 GEAIGNYY and CDR2 EKD. The CDR3 here is CACGTWGIADKLIF. The DNA of the CDR3 is TGTGCCTGTGGCACCTGGGGGATCGCCGATAAACTCATCTTT.

This clone was counted ten times or more. V is TRDV2 and J is TRDJ3, with 8 bases identical to TRDD3. Trimming cost V 3 bases and J 2 bases; bases outside gene matches: 8. The CDR3 loop spans 18 amino acids. Germline CDR1 GEAIGNYY, CDR2 EKD. Here the CDR3 reads CACDFTGDNPWDTRQMFF. The CDR3, as DNA: TGTGCCTGTGACTTCACGGGGGATAACCCCTGGGACACCCGACAGATGTTTTTC.

In its sample, this clone was seen a few times. This may be a read error: a much more frequent sequence differs by one nucleotide. The V gene is TRDV2, the J gene TRDJ1, with 8 bases fitting TRDD3. The CDR3 totals 15 residues. Germline-derived CDR1 and CDR2 are GEAIGNYY and EKD. J was trimmed by 4 bases and V by 0 bases; bases with no gene match: 6. DNA for the CDR3: TGTGCCTGTGACACCTGGGGGATCAAGGGCGATAAACTCATCTTT. It codes for CACDTWGIKGDKLIF.

This clone was seen more than once but under ten times. The chain employs TRDV2 and TRDJ2; TRDD3 is a possible D gene (5 bases). Between the trimmed V and J ends, which lost 1 base and 1 base, there was a span of 9 bases. The CDR3 covers 15 residues. CDR1 is GEAIGNYY, CDR2 EKD, per germline. The CDR3 sequence is CACDTLEDLTAQLFF. CDR3 coding DNA: TGTGCCTGTGACACACTGGAGGATTTGACAGCACAACTCTTCTTT.